These T cell receptor beta chains were read from a single sample in a study of OX40 agonist ivuxolimab in advanced cancers. Profiled with immunoSEQ multiplex PCR; TCRdb holds only in-frame clones, not every one. The table has about 53,000 clones, about 88% seen once; the top ten hold 1.5%. Sequenced here: CD4+ or CD8+ T cells sorted from blood, sampled in a trial of the OX40 agonist ivuxolimab. These receptor sequences come from an adult with an advanced solid tumor such as melanoma, head and neck, liver or kidney cancer. The CDR3 runs from the conserved cysteine through the conserved F or W. A D gene is named only where the DNA matches it firmly. Not all rows give a size; the values are once, few, many and, for expanded clones, a class.

J gene | D gene | V gene | clone size | CDR3 protein | CDR3 DNA
TRBJ2-1 | - | TRBV5-1 | - | CASSRSSSYNEQFF | TGCGCCAGCAGCCGGAGCAGTTCCTACAATGAGCAGTTCTTC
TRBJ1-4 | TRBD1 | TRBV9 | - | CASSLRDSPTNEKLFF | TGTGCCAGCAGCCTGCGGGACAGCCCAACTAATGAAAAACTGTTTTTT
TRBJ1-5 | - | TRBV7-9 | - | CASSTSGNQPQHF | TGTGCCAGCAGCACCTCGGGAAATCAGCCCCAGCATTTT
TRBJ1-5 | - | TRBV4-1 | - | CASSREWNQPQHF | TGCGCCAGCAGCCGAGAGTGGAATCAGCCCCAGCATTTT
TRBJ1-3 | - | TRBV11-2 | - | CASSLPGSGNTIYF | TGTGCCAGCAGCTTACCAGGGTCTGGAAACACCATATATTTT
TRBJ1-4 | - | TRBV28 | once | CASSFGTNEKLFF | TGTGCCAGCAGTTTTGGAACTAATGAAAAACTGTTTTTT
TRBJ2-3 | - | TRBV6-5 | - | CASKPSGGPEGTQYF | TGTGCCAGCAAACCGTCGGGGGGCCCGGAAGGTACGCAGTATTTT
TRBJ1-5 | - | TRBV30 | - | CAWSGQDNQPQHF | TGTGCCTGGAGTGGACAGGACAATCAGCCCCAGCATTTT
TRBJ1-1 | TRBD1 | TRBV6-6 | - | CASRPTGARGNTEAFF | TGTGCCAGCAGACCGACAGGGGCCAGAGGGAACACTGAAGCTTTCTTT
TRBJ1-6 | - | TRBV30 | - | CAWARGGGNSPLHF | TGTGCCTGGGCTCGCGGGGGAGGGAATTCACCCCTCCACTTT
TRBJ1-6 | - | TRBV28 | - | CASKGDGGRNSPLHF | TGTGCCAGCAAAGGGGATGGGGGACGGAATTCACCCCTCCACTTT
TRBJ1-2 | TRBD1 | TRBV5-5 | - | CASGNEYRGYGYTF | TGTGCCAGCGGAAACGAATACAGGGGCTATGGCTACACCTTC
TRBJ1-1 | TRBD1 | TRBV6-1 | - | CASSEPGGVTEAFF | TGTGCCAGCAGTGAGCCAGGGGGCGTCACTGAAGCTTTCTTT
TRBJ2-5 | - | TRBV11-2 | - | CASSPGSPKNQYF | TGTGCCAGCAGCCCCGGGTCCCCCAAAAACCAGTACTTC
TRBJ2-2 | - | TRBV10-1 | - | CASSGGGAGTGELFF | TGCGCCAGCAGTGGGGGGGGCGCAGGAACCGGGGAGCTGTTTTTT
TRBJ2-1 | TRBD2 | TRBV9 | - | CASSSRGGLYNEQFF | TGTGCCAGCAGCTCCCGGGGGGGGCTCTACAATGAGCAGTTCTTC
TRBJ1-1 | - | TRBV9 | few | CASREAGANTEAFF | TGTGCCAGCAGGGAGGCAGGGGCGAACACTGAAGCTTTCTTT
TRBJ1-5 | - | TRBV27 | - | CASSLGRNNQPQHF | TGTGCCAGCAGTTTAGGAAGGAACAATCAGCCCCAGCATTTT
TRBJ1-5 | - | TRBV7-2 | - | CASSLDGSQPQHF | TGTGCCAGCAGCTTGGACGGTAGTCAGCCCCAGCATTTT
TRBJ2-1 | TRBD1 | TRBV6-6 | - | CASTLGTANNEQFF | TGTGCCAGCACTCTCGGGACAGCTAATAATGAGCAGTTCTTC
TRBJ2-2 | - | TRBV27 | - | CASTAAGQNTGELFF | TGTGCCAGCACCGCGGCGGGACAGAACACCGGGGAGCTGTTTTTT
TRBJ2-5 | - | TRBV6-1 | once | CATLLSGQETQYF | TGTGCCACCCTCCTTAGCGGACAAGAGACCCAGTACTTC
TRBJ2-7 | TRBD2 | TRBV27 | - | CASRPGWGGNSYEQYF | TGTGCCAGCAGACCGGGCTGGGGGGGGAACTCCTACGAGCAGTACTTC
TRBJ2-3 | - | TRBV9 | - | CASSYPRRGSTDTQYF | TGTGCCAGCAGCTACCCACGACGCGGGAGCACAGATACGCAGTATTTT
TRBJ1-5 | - | TRBV2 | - | CASGRGLNQPQHF | TGTGCCAGCGGGCGGGGCCTCAATCAGCCCCAGCATTTT
TRBJ2-5 | - | TRBV30 | - | CAWKSGGGQETQYF | TGTGCCTGGAAGTCAGGGGGGGGCCAAGAGACCCAGTACTTC
TRBJ2-5 | TRBD1 | TRBV7-9 | - | CASSPRGTGGIETQYF | TGTGCCAGCAGCCCCCGAGGGACAGGGGGAATCGAGACCCAGTACTTC
TRBJ1-4 | TRBD1 | TRBV4-1 | - | CASSLTGNEKLFF | TGCGCCAGCAGCCTGACAGGGAATGAAAAACTGTTTTTT
TRBJ2-5 | - | TRBV18 | - | CASSPAETQYF | TGTGCCAGCTCACCGGCAGAGACCCAGTACTTC
TRBJ2-2 | TRBD1 | TRBV27 | - | CASRPGQVNTGELFF | TGTGCCAGCAGGCCAGGACAGGTGAACACCGGGGAGCTGTTTTTT
TRBJ1-6 | - | TRBV30 | once | CAWTPETGKSSYNSPLHF | TGTGCCTGGACCCCAGAGACGGGAAAGAGCTCCTATAATTCACCCCTCCACTTT